This paragraph reports one T cell receptor beta chain. What it binds is unknown. Trimming took 9 bases from V and 3 from J; bases not matched to a gene: 9. This CDR3 has 14 residues. Germline CDR1 LGHDT, CDR2 YNNKEL (reference sequence). This sample is drawn from a study of T cell responses to AZD1222 COVID-19 vaccine. Study-level results: Only after the peak T cell response were repertoires sampled. The span of vaccine-associated CD4 TCRs extended across spike, with dominance at 160-218 and 743-854.

Sequenced by immunoSEQ multiplex PCR; TCRdb stores in-frame clones only, minus some. The sample consists of around 140,000 clones, roughly 91% of them appearing once. This specimen was peripheral blood, taken on day 0 of AZD1222 vaccination. This chain links TRBV3-1 (or the pseudogene TRBV3-2) with TRBJ2-7; 9 nucleotides agree with TRBD1. The TCR originated in an adult in good health. Here the CDR3 DNA reads TGTGCCAGTAGTCCCGGGACAGGGTTCTACGAGCAGTACTTC. Protein product: CASSPGTGFYEQYF.